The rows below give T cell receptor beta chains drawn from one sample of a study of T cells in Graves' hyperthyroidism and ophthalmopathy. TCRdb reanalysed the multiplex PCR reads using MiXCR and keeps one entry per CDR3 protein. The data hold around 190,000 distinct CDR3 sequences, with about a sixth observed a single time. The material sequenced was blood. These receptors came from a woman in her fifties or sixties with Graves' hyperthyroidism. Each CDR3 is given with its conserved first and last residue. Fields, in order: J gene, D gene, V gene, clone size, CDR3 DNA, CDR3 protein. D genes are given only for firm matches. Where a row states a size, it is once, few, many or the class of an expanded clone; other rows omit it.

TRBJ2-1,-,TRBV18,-,TGTGCCAGCTCATGGAACCCCCGGCGTAGTGAGCAGTTCTTC,CASSWNPRRSEQFF
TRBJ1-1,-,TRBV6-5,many,TGTGCCAGCAGTTACAGGGGGGCGCGAAACACTGAAGCTTTCTTT,CASSYRGARNTEAFF
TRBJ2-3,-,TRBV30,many,TGTGCCTGGAGTGTAGACACGAGGGCCACAGATACGCAGTATTTT,CAWSVDTRATDTQYF
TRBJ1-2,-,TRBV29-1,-,TGCAGCGTTGAAGACAGCCAGGGGTTTTTCCTAGGTGGCTACACCTTC,CSVEDSQGFFLGGYTF
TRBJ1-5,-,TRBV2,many,TGTGCCAGCAGTCGCATAAGGTCTGACTATAGCAATCAGCCCCAGCATTTT,CASSRIRSDYSNQPQHF
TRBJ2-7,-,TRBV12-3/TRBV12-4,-,TGTGCCAGCAGTTTGGGTACAGGGGACTATGGCTACGAGCAGTACTTC,CASSLGTGDYGYEQYF
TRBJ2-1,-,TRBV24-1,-,TGTGCCACCAGTGATTTGACTAGCCGGGGTAGGAATGAGCAGTTCTTC,CATSDLTSRGRNEQFF
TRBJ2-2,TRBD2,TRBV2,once,TGTGCCAGCAGGGAGACTACTAGCGGGCTAAACACCGGGGAGCTGTTTTTT,CASRETTSGLNTGELFF
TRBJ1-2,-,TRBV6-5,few,TGTGCCGGCAGTTACCGGCAGTTCGATGGCTACACCTTC,CAGSYRQFDGYTF
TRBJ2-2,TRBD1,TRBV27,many,TGTGCCAGCAGTTGGGACAGTCGTGGCACCGGGGAGCTGTTTTTT,CASSWDSRGTGELFF
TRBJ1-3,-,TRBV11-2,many,TGTGCCAGCAGCCAATCCGGACAAAAAGCGAACACCATATATTTT,CASSQSGQKANTIYF
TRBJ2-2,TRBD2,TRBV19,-,TGTGCCAGTAGTTGGACTAGCGGTAACACCGGGGAGCTGTTTTTT,CASSWTSGNTGELFF
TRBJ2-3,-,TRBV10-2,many,TGCGCCAGCAGTGAGGGGTGGGAGAACACAGATACGCAGTATTTT,CASSEGWENTDTQYF
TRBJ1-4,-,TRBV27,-,TGTGCCAGCAGTTCCCAGTTTCAGGATGAAAAACTGTTTTTT,CASSSQFQDEKLFF
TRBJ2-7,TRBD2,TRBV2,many,TGTGCCGTTAGACTAGCGGGGATCTCCTACGAGCAGTACTTC,CAVRLAGISYEQYF
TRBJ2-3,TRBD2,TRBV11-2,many,TGTGCCAGCAGCACCCGGACTAGCGGGAGGGCCGATACGCAGTATTTT,CASSTRTSGRADTQYF
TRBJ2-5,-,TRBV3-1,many,TGTGCCAGCAGCCAACGCTGGCAAGAGACCCAGTACTTC,CASSQRWQETQYF
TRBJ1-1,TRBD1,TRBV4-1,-,TGCGCCAGCAGCCAAGTAGACAGGGGCTTGACTGAAGCTTTCTTT,CASSQVDRGLTEAFF
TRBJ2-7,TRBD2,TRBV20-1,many,TGCAGTGCTAGAGCCGGCGGGAGGGCCGGGTACGAGCAGTACTTC,CSARAGGRAGYEQYF
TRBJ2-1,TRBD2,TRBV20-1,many,TGCAGTGCCTCCTTGCGGGGGGAGCAGTTCTTC,CSASLRGEQFF
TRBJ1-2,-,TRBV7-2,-,TGTGCCAGCAGCTTACAGTGGGGGAGCTATGGCTACACCTTC,CASSLQWGSYGYTF
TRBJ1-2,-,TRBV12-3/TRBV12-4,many,TGTGCCAGCAGTTTGTCCGCTAACTATGGCTACACCTTC,CASSLSANYGYTF
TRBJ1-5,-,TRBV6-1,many,TGTGCCAGCAGGGGGGCAGGAAGTCAGCCCCAGCATTTT,CASRGAGSQPQHF
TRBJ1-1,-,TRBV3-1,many,TGTGCCAGCAGCCAACAGGGATCGAACACTGAAGCTTTCTTT,CASSQQGSNTEAFF
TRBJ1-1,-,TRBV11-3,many,TGTGCCAGCAGCTCTAGAAGGGGGACGAACACTGAAGCTTTCTTT,CASSSRRGTNTEAFF
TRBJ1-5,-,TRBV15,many,TGTGCCACCAGCAGAGTAGGAAGCAATCAGCCCCAGCATTTT,CATSRVGSNQPQHF
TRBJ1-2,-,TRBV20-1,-,TGCAGTGCTAGGGGGGGGGCCGGGGCCCTAAACTATGGCTACACCTTC,CSARGGAGALNYGYTF
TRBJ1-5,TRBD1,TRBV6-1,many,TGTGCCAGCAGTAACCCAGGGGGTCAGCCCCAGCATTTT,CASSNPGGQPQHF
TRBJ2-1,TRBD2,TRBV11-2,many,TGTGCCAGCAGCTTAGATCAGGGACTAGCGGGAGGATGGAGCAATGAGCAGTTCTTC,CASSLDQGLAGGWSNEQFF
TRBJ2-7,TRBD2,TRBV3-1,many,TGTGCCAGCAGCCAAGGGGCTAGCGGGAGGACCACCTACGAGCAGTACTTC,CASSQGASGRTTYEQYF
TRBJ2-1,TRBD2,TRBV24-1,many,TGTGCCACCAGTGATTTGGGGGCCGGGACTACCTACAATGAGCAGTTCTTC,CATSDLGAGTTYNEQFF
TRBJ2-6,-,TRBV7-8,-,TGTGCCAGCTCACCCCGAACTGGGGCCAACGTCCTGACTTTC,CASSPRTGANVLTF
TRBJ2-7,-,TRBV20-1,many,TGCAGTGCTAGTCTGGGGTCCTACGAGCAGTACTTC,CSASLGSYEQYF
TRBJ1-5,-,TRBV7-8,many,TGTGCCAGCAGCTTATATGGCAGGAGGAATCAGCCCCAGCATTTT,CASSLYGRRNQPQHF
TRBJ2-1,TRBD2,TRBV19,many,TGTGCCAGTAGTAGGCGAGGGGGACTAGAGGCCCGGCAGTTCTTC,CASSRRGGLEARQFF
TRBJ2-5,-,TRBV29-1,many,TGCAGCGTTGTTGACAGCCAAGAGACCCAGTACTTC,CSVVDSQETQYF
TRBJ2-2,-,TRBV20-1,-,TGCAGTGCTAGTTTGGTTTCGAACACCGGGGAGCTGTTTTTT,CSASLVSNTGELFF
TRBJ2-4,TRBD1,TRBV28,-,TGTGCCAGTTCACACCGGGGACAGCTAGCCAAAAACATTCAGTACTTC,CASSHRGQLAKNIQYF
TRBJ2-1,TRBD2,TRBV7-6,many,TGTGCCAGCAGCCACCGGACTAGCGGGAGGGAGGCTGAGCAGTTCTTC,CASSHRTSGREAEQFF
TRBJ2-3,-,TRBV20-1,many,TGCAGTGCTAGGGCCGGCACAGATACGCAGTATTTT,CSARAGTDTQYF
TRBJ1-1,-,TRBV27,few,TGTGCCAGCAGTTTAAAGGCGCAACCACTAAACACTGAAGCTTTCTTT,CASSLKAQPLNTEAFF
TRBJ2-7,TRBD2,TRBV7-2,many,TGTGCCAGCAGCCGGGGCGCGGGAGGGACCGAGCAGTACTTC,CASSRGAGGTEQYF
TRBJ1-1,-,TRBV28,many,TGTGCCAGCAGGGAGGGGGGCGGGAACACTGAAGCTTTCTTT,CASREGGGNTEAFF
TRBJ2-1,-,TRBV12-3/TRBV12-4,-,TGTGCCAGCAGCTCCGTAGCGGTGTGGGGCTACAATGAGCAGTTCTTC,CASSSVAVWGYNEQFF
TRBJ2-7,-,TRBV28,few,TGTGCCAGCAGCCCCGTGGGTTACGAGCAGTACTTC,CASSPVGYEQYF